One and the same sample provided the 32 T cell receptor beta chains below, sequenced in a study of control samples from healthy donors and cancer patients. Assay used: immunoSEQ multiplex PCR; TCRdb lists only in-frame clones, some missing. The table lists 150,000 to 200,000 clones, just under 95% of them singletons. The sequenced material came from blood. These receptors all come from a woman in her sixties in good health.

The rearrangement joins TRBV5-1 to TRBJ1-3; D may be TRBD1 (5 bases). Germline V lookup: CDR1 SGHRS, CDR2 YFSETQ. Trimming pared 4 bases from V and 0 bases from J, leaving 17 bases between. The CDR3 covers 17 residues. CDR3 loop: CASSPDLGHFSGNTIYF. The DNA of the CDR3 is TGCGCCAGCAGCCCCGACCTCGGACACTTCTCTGGAAACACCATATATTTT.

This chain links TRBV11-3 with TRBJ2-7; TRBD1 agrees at 12 bases. CDR3 size: 17 residues. In germline, CDR1 is SGHNT, CDR2 YENEEA. J gave up 3 bases and V 5 bases, and 11 bases lay outside the gene matches. This CDR3 reads CASSPRPGTGGDYEQYF. DNA for the CDR3: TGTGCCAGCAGCCCACGCCCCGGGACAGGGGGCGACTACGAGCAGTACTTC.

The gene calls are TRBV13 and TRBJ2-7, with 12 positions matching TRBD1. The CDR3 extends over 17 amino acids. Germline-derived CDR1 and CDR2 are PRHDT and FYEKMQ (reference sequence). The trim removed 5 bases at V and 0 bases at J, leaving 8 bases unmatched. The CDR3 protein is CASSPGTGGSSSYEQYF. The CDR3 DNA follows: TGTGCCAGCAGCCCCGGGACAGGGGGCTCGAGCTCCTACGAGCAGTACTTC.

The J gene is TRBJ1-4, the V gene TRBV28, with D tentatively TRBD1 (6 bases). The CDR3 spans 17 residues. CDR1 is MDHEN, CDR2 SYDVKM, per germline. Trimming shortened V by 5 bases and J by 2 bases, and 18 bases separated the two germline ends. The CDR3 DNA reads as TGTGCCAGCAGTCGCCAAAGGACAGCCTCGACTAATGAAAAACTGTTTTTT. Protein: CASSRQRTASTNEKLFF.

Concerning this clone: Other nucleotide sequences from this sample produce the same CDR3. The CDR3 region has the DNA TGTGCCAGCAGTTACTTGGTGAACACTGAAGCTTTCTTT. It translates to CASSYLVNTEAFF. The gene calls are TRBV6-5 and TRBJ1-1; D is unclear. The V end was cut by 1 base, the J end by 0 bases, with 3 bases between. The germline V gene has CDR1 MNHEY and CDR2 SVGAGI. CDR3 length: 13 amino acids.

The chain combines TRBV5-1 with TRBJ2-3, with D possibly matching TRBD2 (5 bases). Germline V gene sequence: CDR1 SGHRS, CDR2 YFSETQ. The V end was cut by 0 bases, the J end by 2 bases, with 13 bases between. The CDR3 extends over 16 amino acids. In DNA form, the CDR3 reads TGCGCCAGCAGCTTGGCCGGGGATAGGGCCACAGATACGCAGTATTTT. The encoded protein is CASSLAGDRATDTQYF.

The chain uses TRBV27 and TRBJ2-7; 12 bases map to TRBD2. Germline CDR1 MNHEY, CDR2 SMNVEV (reference sequence). The CDR3 is 18 amino acids. The V segment lost 3 bases and the J segment 6 bases; nucleotides outside the gene matches: 15. CDR3 loop: CASSLPSGGGMGGLEQYF. CDR3 DNA: TGTGCCAGCAGTTTGCCTAGCGGGGGGGGCATGGGAGGTCTCGAGCAGTACTTC.

This rearrangement joins TRBV6-1 to TRBJ1-3, with D uncertain. Trimming shortened V by 2 bases and J by 0 bases, and 11 bases separated the two germline ends. The CDR3 extends over 16 amino acids. Germline V gene sequence: CDR1 MNHNS, CDR2 SASEGT. In DNA form, the CDR3 reads TGTGCCAGCAGTGAATTTGCAGGCCACTCTGGAAACACCATATATTTT. Protein product: CASSEFAGHSGNTIYF.

The chain has TRBV5-4 and TRBJ1-5; possible D gene TRBD1, 6 bases. V dropped 1 base and J dropped 4 bases, with 9 bases sitting between them. The germline V gene encodes CDR1 SGHNT and CDR2 YYREEE (reference sequence). The CDR3 sequence is 14 residues long. CDR3 coding DNA: TGTGCCAGCAGCTTGCAGGGGCCGAATCAGCCCCAGCATTTT. Residues: CASSLQGPNQPQHF. The whole variable domain, filled in from reference TRBV5-4 and TRBJ1-5, reads ETGVTQSPTHLIKTRGQQVTLRCSSQSGHNTVSWYQQALGQGPQFIFQYYREEENGRGNFPPRFSGLQFPNYSSELNVNALELDDSALYLCASSLQGPNQPQHFGDGTRLSIL.

The V gene is TRBV6-5, the J gene TRBJ2-2, with TRBD1 as a possible D gene (6 bases). Trimming removed 7 bases from V and 5 bases from J, with 17 bases in between. This CDR3 is built from 15 residues. Germline V gene lookup returns CDR1 MNHEY and CDR2 SVGAGI. The CDR3 reads CASILSGQFTGELFF. The DNA of the CDR3 is TGTGCCAGCATCCTAAGCGGACAGTTTACCGGGGAGCTGTTTTTT.

CDR3 coding DNA: TGCAGTGCTAGTCGGACGGCCTCTGAAGCTTTCTTT. Its protein product is CSASRTASEAFF. V gene TRBV20-1 combines with J gene TRBJ1-1; D is undetermined. The CDR3 sequence is 12 residues long. V was cut by 3 bases and J by 6 bases, with 11 bases left in between. Germline CDR1 reads DFQATT; CDR2 reads SNEGSKA (reference sequence).

The rearrangement joins TRBV9 to TRBJ1-4; 9 bases map to TRBD1. Germline V gene sequence: CDR1 SGDLS, CDR2 YYNGEE. V gave up 3 bases and J gave up 8 bases; unmatched junction bases: 8. The CDR3 length is 15 residues. CDR3 protein: CASSGRQGVGEKLFF. The DNA for the CDR3 is TGTGCCAGCAGCGGGAGACAGGGGGTGGGCGAAAAACTGTTTTTT. The full variable domain, completed using reference TRBV9 and TRBJ1-4, is DSGVTQTPKHLITATGQRVTLRCSPRSGDLSVYWYQQSLDQGLQFLIQYYNGEERAKGNILERFSAQQFPDLHSELNLSSLELGDSALYFCASSGRQGVGEKLFFGSGTQLSVL.

V is TRBV5-5 and J is TRBJ1-1; 7 bases match TRBD1. The CDR3 consists of 16 residues. V lost 0 bases to trimming and J lost 1 base; unmatched junction nucleotides: 6. The germline CDR1 and CDR2 sequences are SGHKS and YYEKEE (reference sequence). CDR3 region: CASSLGPGTANTEAFF. The CDR3 bases are TGTGCCAGCAGCTTGGGTCCCGGGACAGCGAACACTGAAGCTTTCTTT.

This rearrangement joins TRBV2 to TRBJ1-4; 7 bases map to TRBD1. V shed 7 bases, J shed 7 bases, and the junction held 9 bases outside the gene matches. Germline values: CDR1 SNHLY, CDR2 FYNNEI. This CDR3 spans 14 amino acids. CDR3 bases: TGTGCCAGCAACACAGGGGTTGGAGGTGAAAAACTGTTTTTT. Its translation: CASNTGVGGEKLFF. The complete variable domain, with remaining parts taken from reference TRBV2 and TRBJ1-4, reads EPEVTQTPSHQVTQMGQEVILRCVPISNHLYFYWYRQILGQKVEFLVSFYNNEISEKSEIFDDQFSVERPDGSNFTLKIRSTKLEDSAMYFCASNTGVGGEKLFFGSGTQLSVL.

This clone was found once. The chain employs TRBV7-9 and TRBJ1-4; 7 nucleotides line up with TRBD1. After removal of 5 bases from V and 1 base from J, the junction contained 4 bases not matched to a gene. The CDR3 covers 15 residues. Germline loops: CDR1 SEHNR, CDR2 FQNEAQ (reference sequence). For the CDR3, the DNA is TGTGCCAGCAGCCCGCGACAGGGAACTAATGAAAAACTGTTTTTT. As protein: CASSPRQGTNEKLFF.

The chain carries TRBV6-1 and TRBJ1-1, with D possibly being TRBD1 (6 bases). Between the trimmed V and J ends, which lost 0 bases and 1 base, there was a span of 9 bases. The CDR3 sequence is 15 residues long. Germline assignment: CDR1 MNHNS and CDR2 SASEGT. CDR3 loop: CASSEAAGENTEAFF. CDR3 bases: TGTGCCAGCAGTGAAGCTGCAGGGGAGAACACTGAAGCTTTCTTT.

The rearrangement joins TRBV7-2 to TRBJ2-5; 8 nucleotides match TRBD2. CDR1 SGHTA and CDR2 FQGNSA come from the germline V gene. J was trimmed by 6 bases and V by 4 bases; bases with no gene match: 13. CDR3 length equals 16 residues. CDR3 amino acids: CASSYLDGGARQTQYF. CDR3 nucleotides: TGTGCCAGCAGCTACTTGGACGGGGGGGCCCGACAGACCCAGTACTTC.

The chain employs TRBV5-1 and TRBJ1-4; 9 bases fit TRBD1. Germline assignment: CDR1 SGHRS and CDR2 YFSETQ. V was clipped by 3 bases and J by 4 bases; unmatched bases: 4. The length of the CDR3 is 15 residues. The CDR3 loop reads CASSSQGQGNEKLFF. CDR3 DNA sequence: TGCGCCAGCAGCTCCCAGGGACAGGGTAATGAAAAACTGTTTTTT.

This clone was counted only a few times. The V call is TRBV12-3 or TRBV12-4, the J call TRBJ2-3, with D unclear. This CDR3 has 12 amino acids. Deletions cut 5 bases from V and 0 bases from J, with 3 bases between. CDR3 bases: TGTGCCAGCAGTCCTAGCACAGATACGCAGTATTTT. This sequence encodes CASSPSTDTQYF.

The chain couples TRBV7-9 to TRBJ1-6; D is possibly TRBD1 (5 bases). This CDR3 is built from 17 residues. Deletions cut 2 bases from V and 8 bases from J, with 19 bases between. Germline CDR1 and CDR2: SEHNR and FQNEAQ (reference sequence). CDR3 in amino acids: CASSLFLGEGFDSPLHF. For the CDR3, the DNA is TGTGCCAGCAGCTTATTTTTGGGGGAGGGCTTTGATTCACCCCTCCACTTT.

This chain joins TRBV12-5 and TRBJ2-5, with a tentative D call TRBD1 (6 bases). Germline V gene sequence: CDR1 LGHNT, CDR2 FRNRAP. The CDR3 length is 14 residues. V dropped 5 bases and J dropped 5 bases, with 15 bases sitting between them. The CDR3 nucleotides are TGTGCTAGTGGTGACCGCGCAGGGGAGGAGACCCAGTACTTC. Translation: CASGDRAGEETQYF.

In DNA, the CDR3 is TGTGCCAGCAGCGTAGCTAGCGGGGGGTCCCAAGAGACCCAGTACTTC. It encodes CASSVASGGSQETQYF. The rearrangement links TRBV9 to TRBJ2-5, with 11 bases aligning to TRBD2. The V gene's germline CDR1 is SGDLS and CDR2 YYNGEE. The length of the CDR3 is 16 residues. J was trimmed by 1 base and V by 0 bases; bases with no gene match: 2.

The genes are TRBV10-3 and TRBJ2-5, with 8 bases identical to TRBD2. With 6 bases clipped from V and 4 bases from J, the junction kept 4 bases outside the gene matches. Germline CDR1 is ENHRY and CDR2 is SYGVKD. The CDR3 is 13 amino acids. CDR3 DNA sequence: TGTGCCATCAGGGGAGCGGGGGTAGAGACCCAGTACTTC. Translating gives CAIRGAGVETQYF.

The chain employs TRBV5-6 and TRBJ2-3; TRBD1 might be the D (5 bases). The V end was cut by 1 base, the J end by 4 bases, with 7 bases between. Germline V CDR1 and CDR2: SGHDT, YYEEEE. The CDR3 sequence is 13 residues long. CDR3 in amino acids: CASSLKGPDTQYF. As DNA, the CDR3 is TGTGCCAGCAGCTTGAAGGGGCCAGATACGCAGTATTTT.

The gene calls are TRBV2 and TRBJ1-1, with D possibly matching TRBD1 (5 bases). CDR1 and CDR2 (germline): SNHLY, FYNNEI. Between the trimmed V and J ends, which lost 6 bases and 3 bases, there was a span of 11 bases. The CDR3 loop spans 13 amino acids. The chain's CDR3 is CASRGGEHTEAFF. CDR3 nucleotides: TGTGCCAGCAGGGGGGGGGAACACACTGAAGCTTTCTTT.

This clone has more than one count but fewer than ten. This same CDR3 is encoded by further DNA sequences in the sample. The gene calls are TRBV13 and TRBJ1-2; 7 positions agree with TRBD1. Germline assignment: CDR1 PRHDT and CDR2 FYEKMQ (reference sequence). V trimming: 0 bases; J trimming: 3 bases; junction bases outside the gene matches: 1. The length of the CDR3 is 14 residues. The chain's CDR3 is CASSLGTGDYGYTF. CDR3 DNA: TGTGCCAGCAGCTTAGGTACAGGGGACTATGGCTACACCTTC.

This chain joins TRBV5-1 and TRBJ2-2; either TRBD1 or TRBD2 may supply D (5 bases each). Germline V gene lookup returns CDR1 SGHRS and CDR2 YFSETQ. The V gene lost 4 bases and the J gene lost 6 bases, with 10 bases spanning the gap. The CDR3 runs 13 residues. DNA of the CDR3: TGCGCCAGCAGCGGGGGTGTCCCCGGGGAGCTGTTTTTT. It yields the protein CASSGGVPGELFF.

This rearrangement joins TRBV2 to TRBJ2-5, with D hard to call. Germline V gene data show CDR1 as SNHLY and CDR2 as FYNNEI. Trimming left V 3 bases short and J 8 bases short, with 13 bases between. The CDR3 spans 13 residues. CDR3 DNA: TGTGCCAGCAGTGATGACGGCAAGAGAACCCAGTACTTC. Protein sequence: CASSDDGKRTQYF. Full variable domain (rest looked up from reference TRBV2 and TRBJ2-5): EPEVTQTPSHQVTQMGQEVILRCVPISNHLYFYWYRQILGQKVEFLVSFYNNEISEKSEIFDDQFSVERPDGSNFTLKIRSTKLEDSAMYFCASSDDGKRTQYFGPGTRLLVL.

This chain joins TRBV6-5 and TRBJ2-2; D gene uncertain. The CDR3 extends over 15 amino acids. Between the trimmed V and J ends, which lost 6 bases and 1 base, there was a span of 12 bases. In germline, CDR1 is MNHEY, CDR2 SVGAGI. The CDR3 DNA is TGTGCCAGCAGGGACGCACAGTTGAACACCGGGGAGCTGTTTTTT. Its translation is CASRDAQLNTGELFF.

The V gene is TRBV6-6, the J gene TRBJ1-2; 7 bases line up with TRBD1. Germline trimming cut 2 bases from V and 6 bases from J; bases unmatched to any gene: 9. Germline V gene sequence: CDR1 MNHNY, CDR2 SVGAGI (reference sequence). The CDR3 runs 15 residues. CDR3 in amino acids: CASSYPTSTGNGYTF. CDR3 bases: TGTGCCAGCAGTTACCCAACCTCGACAGGGAATGGCTACACCTTC.

V is TRBV11-2 and J is TRBJ2-4; D remains ambiguous. The CDR3 length is 14 residues. The germline gives CDR1 SGHAT, CDR2 FQNNGV. V lost 1 base and J 7 bases, leaving 11 bases between the germline ends. CDR3 loop: CASSLAGVANIQYF. The CDR3 DNA reads as TGTGCCAGCAGCTTAGCTGGGGTCGCTAACATTCAGTACTTC.

Only a few counts were recorded for this clone. This sequence joins TRBV9 and TRBJ2-2, with D unresolved. CDR3 length equals 17 residues. Germline lookup yields CDR1 SGDLS and CDR2 YYNGEE. Trimming removed 3 bases at V and 3 bases at J, with 18 bases between. In nucleotides, the CDR3 is TGTGCCAGCAGCGACAACCCAAAGGGCACGGACACCGGGGAGCTGTTTTTT. It codes for CASSDNPKGTDTGELFF.